The source of this T cell receptor (beta chain) is a study of T cells in Graves' hyperthyroidism and ophthalmopathy. From RNA transcripts, TCR beta CDR3 regions were amplified. Using the HTBI primer set, a first-round RT-PCR was run on the TCR CDR3. In TCRdb, the multiplex PCR reads were re-called with MiXCR into one record per CDR3 protein. The sample consists of 500,000 to 600,000 distinct CDR3 sequences, over 15% of them appearing once. This clonotype was picked up many times. What it recognizes is unknown. V trimming: 1 base; J trimming: 0 bases; junction bases outside the gene matches: 2. CDR3 size: 16 residues. Germline lookup yields CDR1 SNHLY and CDR2 FYNNEI. Graves' hyperthyroidism is called stable when ophthalmopathy does not progress within 18 months. Exclusion criteria comprised uncontrolled infection, other autoimmune disease, pregnancy or lactation. Study conclusions and caveats: Most thyroid clonotypes with frequency above 0.001 were detected in blood. Researchers report that a 13 V-J model separated ophthalmopathy from stable hyperthyroidism.

This clonotype originated in a woman aged 18-29 years with Graves' hyperthyroidism. This chain uses TRBV2 with TRBJ2-3; 9 nucleotides match TRBD1. The sample comprised blood. As DNA, the CDR3 is TGTGCCAGCAGTGAAGAACAGGGGGCGAGCACAGATACGCAGTATTTT. Residues: CASSEEQGASTDTQYF.